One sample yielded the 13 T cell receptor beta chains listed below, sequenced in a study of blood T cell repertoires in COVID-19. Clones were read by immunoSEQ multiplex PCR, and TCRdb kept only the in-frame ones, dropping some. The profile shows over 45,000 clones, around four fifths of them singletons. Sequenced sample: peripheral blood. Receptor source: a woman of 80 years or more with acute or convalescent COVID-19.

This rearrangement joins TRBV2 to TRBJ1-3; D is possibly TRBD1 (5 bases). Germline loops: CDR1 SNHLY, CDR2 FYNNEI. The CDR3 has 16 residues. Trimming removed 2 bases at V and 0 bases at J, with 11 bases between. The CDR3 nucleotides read TGTGCCAGCAGTGAACAGGGACTGAACTCTGGAAACACCATATATTTT. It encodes CASSEQGLNSGNTIYF.

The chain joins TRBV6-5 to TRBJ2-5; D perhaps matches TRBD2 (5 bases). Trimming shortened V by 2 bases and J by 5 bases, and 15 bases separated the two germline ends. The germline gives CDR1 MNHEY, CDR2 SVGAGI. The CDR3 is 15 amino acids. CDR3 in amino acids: CASSYDRGLRETQYF. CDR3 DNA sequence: TGTGCCAGCAGTTACGATCGGGGTTTGAGGGAGACCCAGTACTTC.

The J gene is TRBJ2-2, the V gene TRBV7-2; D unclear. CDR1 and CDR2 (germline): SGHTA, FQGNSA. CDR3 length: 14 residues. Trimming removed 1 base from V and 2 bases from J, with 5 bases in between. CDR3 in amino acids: CASSLGVNTGELFF. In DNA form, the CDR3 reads TGTGCCAGCAGCTTAGGAGTTAACACCGGGGAGCTGTTTTTT. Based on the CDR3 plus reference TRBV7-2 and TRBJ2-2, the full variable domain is GAGVSQSPSNKVTEKGKDVELRCDPISGHTALYWYRQSLGQGLEFLIYFQGNSAPDKSGLPSDRFSAERTGGSVSTLTIQRTQQEDSAVYLCASSLGVNTGELFFGEGSRLTVL.

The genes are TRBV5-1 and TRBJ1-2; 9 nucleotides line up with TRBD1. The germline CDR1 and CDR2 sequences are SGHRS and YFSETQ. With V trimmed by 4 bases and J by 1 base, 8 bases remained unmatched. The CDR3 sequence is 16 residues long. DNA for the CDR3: TGCGCCAGCAGCCCCTCCGGGACAGGGCGTAACTATGGCTACACCTTC. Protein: CASSPSGTGRNYGYTF.

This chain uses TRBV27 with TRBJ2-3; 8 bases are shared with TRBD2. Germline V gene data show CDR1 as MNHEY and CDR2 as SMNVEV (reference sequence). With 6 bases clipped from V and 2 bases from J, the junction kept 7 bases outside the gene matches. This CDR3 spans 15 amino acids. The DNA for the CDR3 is TGTGCCAGCAGCCAACTAGCGGTTTCCACAGATACGCAGTATTTT. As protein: CASSQLAVSTDTQYF.

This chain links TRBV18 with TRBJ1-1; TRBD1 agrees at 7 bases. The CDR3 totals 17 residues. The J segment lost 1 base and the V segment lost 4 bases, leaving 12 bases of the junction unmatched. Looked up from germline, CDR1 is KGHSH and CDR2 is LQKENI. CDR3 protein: CASSRSQMDRQNTEAFF. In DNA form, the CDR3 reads TGTGCCAGCTCACGAAGCCAAATGGACAGGCAGAACACTGAAGCTTTCTTT.

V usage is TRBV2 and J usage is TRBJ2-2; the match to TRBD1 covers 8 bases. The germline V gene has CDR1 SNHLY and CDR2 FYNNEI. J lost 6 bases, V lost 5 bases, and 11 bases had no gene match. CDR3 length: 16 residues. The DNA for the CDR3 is TGTGCCAGCAGTCGAGACAGGGGTGTTTTTTCCGGGGAGCTGTTTTTT. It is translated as CASSRDRGVFSGELFF. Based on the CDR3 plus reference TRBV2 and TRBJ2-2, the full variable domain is EPEVTQTPSHQVTQMGQEVILRCVPISNHLYFYWYRQILGQKVEFLVSFYNNEISEKSEIFDDQFSVERPDGSNFTLKIRSTKLEDSAMYFCASSRDRGVFSGELFFGEGSRLTVL.

The CDR3: CASSPSLGQSPNYGYTF. DNA for the CDR3: TGTGCCAGCAGCCCGTCCCTCGGACAGTCACCCAACTATGGCTACACCTTC. V usage is TRBV28 and J usage is TRBJ1-2, with TRBD1 as a possible D gene (6 bases). The CDR3 contains 17 residues. Trimming left V 6 bases short and J 2 bases short, with 22 bases between. Germline assignment: CDR1 MDHEN and CDR2 SYDVKM.

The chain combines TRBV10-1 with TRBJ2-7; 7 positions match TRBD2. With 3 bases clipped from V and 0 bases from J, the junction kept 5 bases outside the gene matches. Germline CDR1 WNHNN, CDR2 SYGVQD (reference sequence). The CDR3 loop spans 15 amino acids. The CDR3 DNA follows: TGCGCCAGCAGTGACCTGGGGGGGACCTCCTACGAGCAGTACTTC. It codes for CASSDLGGTSYEQYF.

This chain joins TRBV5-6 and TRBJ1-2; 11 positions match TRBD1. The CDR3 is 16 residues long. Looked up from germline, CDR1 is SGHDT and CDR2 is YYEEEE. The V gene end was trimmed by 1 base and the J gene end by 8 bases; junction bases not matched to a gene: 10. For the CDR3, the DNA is TGTGCCAGCAGCTTGTTAGGGACAGGGGGATCCGGCGGCTACACCTTC. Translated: CASSLLGTGGSGGYTF.

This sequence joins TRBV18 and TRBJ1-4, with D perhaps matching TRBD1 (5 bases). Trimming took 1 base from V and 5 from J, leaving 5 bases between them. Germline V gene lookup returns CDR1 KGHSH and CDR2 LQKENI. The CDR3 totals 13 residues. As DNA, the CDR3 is TGTGCCAGCTCACCACGGACAAATGAAAAACTGTTTTTT. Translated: CASSPRTNEKLFF.

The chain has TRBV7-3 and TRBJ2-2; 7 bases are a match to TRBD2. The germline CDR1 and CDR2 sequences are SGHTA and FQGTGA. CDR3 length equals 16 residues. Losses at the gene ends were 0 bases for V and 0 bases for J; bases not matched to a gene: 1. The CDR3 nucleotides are TGTGCCAGCAGCTTAACCCTAGCGGCGAACACCGGGGAGCTGTTTTTT. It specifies CASSLTLAANTGELFF.

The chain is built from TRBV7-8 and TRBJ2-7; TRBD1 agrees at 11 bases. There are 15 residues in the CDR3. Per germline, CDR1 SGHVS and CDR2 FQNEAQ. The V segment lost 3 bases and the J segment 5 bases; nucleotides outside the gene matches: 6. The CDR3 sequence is CASSFYGQGADEQYF. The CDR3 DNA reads TGTGCCAGCAGCTTTTATGGACAGGGGGCGGACGAGCAGTACTTC.